This T cell receptor beta chain was recorded in a study of blood T cell repertoires in COVID-19. The germline CDR1 and CDR2 sequences are GTSNPN and SVGIG (reference sequence). V dropped 2 bases and J dropped 4; count of bases not matched to a gene: 8. The CDR3 consists of 16 residues. Original data processing: Nucleated cell counts were estimated from reference gene primer amplification. Method: immunoSEQ multiplex PCR; TCRdb's copy keeps in-frame clones and lacks some. The V and J calls and clone size come from that table; D and trimming were worked out from the DNA. The sample holds 84,000 or so clones; 80% are singletons and the top ten take about 19%.

The sequence came from an elderly woman with acute or convalescent COVID-19. The chain employs TRBV30 and TRBJ2-3, with 11 bases that match TRBD2. The sample was peripheral blood. CDR3 coding DNA: TGTGCCTGGAGTCGATTAGCGGGAGGGATCGCAGATACGCAGTATTTT. It is translated as CAWSRLAGGIADTQYF.